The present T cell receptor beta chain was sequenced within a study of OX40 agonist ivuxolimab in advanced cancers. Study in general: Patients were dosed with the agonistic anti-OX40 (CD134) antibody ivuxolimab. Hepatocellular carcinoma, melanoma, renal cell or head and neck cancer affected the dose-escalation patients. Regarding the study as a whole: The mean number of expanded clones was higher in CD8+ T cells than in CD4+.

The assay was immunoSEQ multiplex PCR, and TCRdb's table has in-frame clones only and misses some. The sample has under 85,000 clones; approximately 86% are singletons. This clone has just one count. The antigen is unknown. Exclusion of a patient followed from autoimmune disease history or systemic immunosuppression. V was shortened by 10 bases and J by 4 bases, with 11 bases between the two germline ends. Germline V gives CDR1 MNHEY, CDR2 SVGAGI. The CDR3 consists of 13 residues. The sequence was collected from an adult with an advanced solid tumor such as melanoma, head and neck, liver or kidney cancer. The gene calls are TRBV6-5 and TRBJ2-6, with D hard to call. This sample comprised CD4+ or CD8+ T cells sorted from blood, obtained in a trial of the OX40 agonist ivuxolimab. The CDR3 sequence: CATWGAGANVLTF. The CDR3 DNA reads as TGTGCCACCTGGGGTGCGGGGGCCAACGTCCTGACTTTC.